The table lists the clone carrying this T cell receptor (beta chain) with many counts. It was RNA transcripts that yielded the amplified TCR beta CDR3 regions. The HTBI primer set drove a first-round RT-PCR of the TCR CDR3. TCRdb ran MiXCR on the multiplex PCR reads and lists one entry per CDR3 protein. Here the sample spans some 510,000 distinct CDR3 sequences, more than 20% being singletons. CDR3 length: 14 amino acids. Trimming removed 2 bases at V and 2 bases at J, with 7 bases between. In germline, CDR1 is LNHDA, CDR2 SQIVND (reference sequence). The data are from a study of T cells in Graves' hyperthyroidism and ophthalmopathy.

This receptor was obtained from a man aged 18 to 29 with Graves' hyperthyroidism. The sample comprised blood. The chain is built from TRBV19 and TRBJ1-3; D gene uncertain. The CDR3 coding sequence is TGTGCCAGTAGTATAACACGGGCTGGAAACACCATATATTTT. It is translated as CASSITRAGNTIYF.